This entry concerns a single TCR beta chain. From germline, CDR1 is KGHSH and CDR2 LQKENI. This CDR3 region has 17 residues. Unmatched junction bases numbered 7, after V lost 0 bases and J lost 1 base. These data belong to a study of response to subunit inactivated influenza vaccine. TCRdb ran MiXCR on the RT-PCR reads and lists one entry per CDR3 protein. The sample holds about 620,000 distinct CDR3 sequences, about 11% seen once. These same records also appear under a second study, on T cells expressing NK-cell markers. As that report states: The cDNA for TCR beta came from 5'RACE template switching with UMIs. Six donors had dominant NKG2C+ clonotypes that comprised about 1.0-8% of their CD8+ T cells.

This chain links TRBV18 with TRBJ2-5, with 8 bases matching TRBD1. This TCR came from a man aged 50 or older who received an inactivated influenza vaccine. The sequencing used PBMCs from blood, collected on the day of vaccination. CDR3 sequence: CASSPPWGTGAQETQYF. As DNA, the CDR3 is TGTGCCAGCTCACCACCTTGGGGGACAGGTGCCCAAGAGACCCAGTACTTC.